These 2 T cell receptor beta chains were all obtained from the same sample, sequenced in a study of identical twins. TCRdb reprocessed the 5' RACE reads with MiXCR, giving one entry per CDR3 protein. Here the sample spans around 200,000 distinct CDR3 sequences, 9.4% being singletons. The sample comprised memory (CD45RO+) T cells sorted from blood. These receptors were taken from a woman younger than 35 in good health.

This clonotype was picked up many times. The gene calls are TRBV7-8 and TRBJ1-2; 7 bases align to TRBD1. CDR3 size: 14 residues. Germline trimming cut 1 base from V and 4 bases from J; bases unmatched to any gene: 3. Per the germline V gene, CDR1 is SGHVS and CDR2 is FQNEAQ. The CDR3: CASSLGDRPYGYTF. CDR3 sequence (DNA): TGTGCCAGCAGCTTAGGGGACAGACCCTATGGCTACACCTTC.

This clonotype has ten or more counts. CDR3 sequence reads: CASSQVLAWETQYF. As DNA, the CDR3 is TGCGCCAGCAGCCAAGTACTAGCCTGGGAGACCCAGTACTTC. The chain carries TRBV4-1 and TRBJ2-5, with D perhaps matching TRBD2 (6 bases). The CDR3 has 14 residues. From germline, CDR1 is MGHRA and CDR2 YSYEKL. Trimming pared 1 base from V and 5 bases from J, leaving 11 bases between.